The rows below give T cell receptor beta chains drawn from one sample of a study of OX40 agonist ivuxolimab in advanced cancers. Measured with immunoSEQ multiplex PCR; TCRdb has only the in-frame clones, and not every one. This sample yields about 71,000 clones, of which roughly 81% are seen a single time; approximately 5% belongs to the top ten. Sequenced here: CD4+ or CD8+ T cells sorted from blood, sampled in a trial of the OX40 agonist ivuxolimab. These receptors originate from an adult with an advanced solid tumor such as melanoma, head and neck, liver or kidney cancer. Each CDR3 is given with its conserved first and last residue. D genes are given only for firm matches. Not all rows give a size; the values are once, few, many and, for expanded clones, a class.

d_gene: TRBD2; j_gene: TRBJ2-7; len: 14; abundance: -; v_gene: TRBV5-1; CDR3aa: CASRPTATSDEQYF; CDR3nt: TGCGCCAGCAGGCCAACTGCGACTAGCGACGAGCAGTACTTC
d_gene: TRBD2; j_gene: TRBJ2-6; len: 19; abundance: -; v_gene: TRBV7-3; CDR3aa: CASSSQTTSGGRGANVLTF; CDR3nt: TGTGCCAGCAGCTCGCAGACGACTAGCGGGGGCCGGGGGGCCAACGTCCTGACTTTC
d_gene: -; j_gene: TRBJ2-3; len: 13; abundance: -; v_gene: TRBV6-5; CDR3aa: CASSYSGTDTQYF; CDR3nt: TGTGCCAGCAGTTACTCGGGGACAGATACGCAGTATTTT
d_gene: TRBD1; j_gene: TRBJ2-2; len: 14; abundance: -; v_gene: TRBV6-5; CDR3aa: CASSGQGRGGELFF; CDR3nt: TGTGCCAGCAGCGGACAGGGGCGGGGCGGGGAGCTGTTTTTT
d_gene: -; j_gene: TRBJ2-1; len: 17; abundance: -; v_gene: TRBV4-1; CDR3aa: CASSPQAGGPWANEQFF; CDR3nt: TGCGCCAGCAGCCCCCAGGCAGGAGGACCCTGGGCAAATGAGCAGTTCTTC
d_gene: -; j_gene: TRBJ1-3; len: 16; abundance: many; v_gene: TRBV27; CDR3aa: CASSPTPRSSGNTIYF; CDR3nt: TGTGCCAGCAGTCCCACCCCCCGGAGCTCTGGAAACACCATATATTTT
d_gene: TRBD1; j_gene: TRBJ2-7; len: 15; abundance: few; v_gene: TRBV5-4; CDR3aa: CASRTGTGGFYEQYF; CDR3nt: TGTGCCAGCAGGACCGGGACAGGGGGCTTCTACGAGCAGTACTTC
d_gene: TRBD2; j_gene: TRBJ2-7; len: 17; abundance: -; v_gene: TRBV4-1; CDR3aa: CASSQDRGWGGTYEQYF; CDR3nt: TGCGCCAGCAGCCAAGATCGGGGGTGGGGGGGAACCTACGAGCAGTACTTC
d_gene: -; j_gene: TRBJ2-3; len: 15; abundance: -; v_gene: TRBV5-1; CDR3aa: CASSLEATSTDTQYF; CDR3nt: TGCGCCAGCAGCTTGGAAGCGACGAGCACAGATACGCAGTATTTT
d_gene: -; j_gene: TRBJ1-5; len: 16; abundance: few; v_gene: TRBV7-9; CDR3aa: CASSRGTSYSNQPQHF; CDR3nt: TGTGCCAGCAGCCGGGGGACAAGTTATAGCAATCAGCCCCAGCATTTT
d_gene: TRBD1; j_gene: TRBJ2-5; len: 16; abundance: -; v_gene: TRBV18; CDR3aa: CASSSQQGPNQETQYF; CDR3nt: TGTGCCAGCTCATCACAACAGGGGCCCAACCAAGAGACCCAGTACTTC
d_gene: TRBD2; j_gene: TRBJ2-1; len: 13; abundance: -; v_gene: TRBV6-5; CDR3aa: CASRSLAGEGQFF; CDR3nt: TGTGCCAGCAGATCCCTAGCGGGAGAGGGGCAGTTCTTC
d_gene: TRBD1; j_gene: TRBJ1-4; len: 15; abundance: once; v_gene: TRBV29-1; CDR3aa: CSVAGTGEYGEKLFF; CDR3nt: TGCAGCGTAGCCGGGACAGGGGAATATGGTGAAAAACTGTTTTTT
d_gene: -; j_gene: TRBJ1-1; len: 14; abundance: -; v_gene: TRBV7-9; CDR3aa: CASSFGRGNTEAFF; CDR3nt: TGTGCCAGCAGCTTTGGTCGGGGGAACACTGAAGCTTTCTTT
d_gene: -; j_gene: TRBJ1-6; len: 17; abundance: -; v_gene: TRBV5-1; CDR3aa: CASSLDGGLSYNSPLHF; CDR3nt: TGCGCCAGCAGCTTGGATGGGGGGCTGTCCTATAATTCACCCCTCCACTTT
d_gene: -; j_gene: TRBJ2-7; len: 13; abundance: -; v_gene: TRBV21-1; CDR3aa: CASRNNVRNQVYF; CDR3nt: TGTGCCAGCAGGAACAATGTTCGGAACCAGGTTTACTTC
d_gene: -; j_gene: TRBJ2-6; len: 16; abundance: -; v_gene: TRBV4-2; CDR3aa: CASSLSQGSGANVLTF; CDR3nt: TGTGCCAGCAGCTTGTCACAGGGCTCTGGGGCCAACGTCCTGACTTTC
d_gene: TRBD1; j_gene: TRBJ2-5; len: 15; abundance: -; v_gene: TRBV5-1; CDR3aa: CASSLQGTAQETQYF; CDR3nt: TGCGCCAGCAGCTTGCAAGGGACAGCTCAAGAGACCCAGTACTTC
d_gene: -; j_gene: TRBJ2-5; len: 14; abundance: once; v_gene: TRBV7-7; CDR3aa: CASSLTAVQETQYF; CDR3nt: TGTGCCAGCAGCTTGACGGCTGTTCAAGAGACCCAGTACTTC
d_gene: TRBD1; j_gene: TRBJ2-3; len: 16; abundance: -; v_gene: TRBV10-3; CDR3aa: CAISVRGQGAADTQYF; CDR3nt: TGTGCCATCAGTGTAAGGGGACAGGGGGCGGCAGATACGCAGTATTTT
d_gene: TRBD2; j_gene: TRBJ2-5; len: 17; abundance: -; v_gene: TRBV7-9; CDR3aa: CASSLLPGLDLSETQYF; CDR3nt: TGTGCCAGCAGCTTACTACCGGGACTAGATTTATCGGAGACCCAGTACTTC
d_gene: -; j_gene: TRBJ2-2; len: 13; abundance: -; v_gene: TRBV7-2; CDR3aa: CASSFLNTGELFF; CDR3nt: TGTGCCAGCAGCTTCTTGAACACCGGGGAGCTGTTTTTT
d_gene: TRBD2; j_gene: TRBJ2-7; len: 18; abundance: -; v_gene: TRBV7-3; CDR3aa: CASSLRTSGRAGNHEQYF; CDR3nt: TGTGCCAGCAGCCTCAGGACTAGCGGGAGGGCCGGGAACCACGAGCAGTACTTC
d_gene: -; j_gene: TRBJ1-1; len: 16; abundance: -; v_gene: TRBV10-3; CDR3aa: CAISGGGSKPPAEAFF; CDR3nt: TGTGCCATCAGTGGTGGGGGGAGCAAACCCCCTGCTGAAGCTTTCTTT
d_gene: -; j_gene: TRBJ2-1; len: 15; abundance: -; v_gene: TRBV29-1; CDR3aa: CSVGTLAGSYNEQFF; CDR3nt: TGCAGCGTTGGAACTCTAGCAGGGTCCTACAATGAGCAGTTCTTC
d_gene: -; j_gene: TRBJ1-5; len: 16; abundance: once; v_gene: TRBV30; CDR3aa: CAWSAGQFYSNQPQHF; CDR3nt: TGTGCCTGGAGTGCCGGACAGTTTTATAGCAATCAGCCCCAGCATTTT
d_gene: -; j_gene: TRBJ2-2; len: 12; abundance: -; v_gene: TRBV7-7; CDR3aa: CASSPLVGELFF; CDR3nt: TGTGCTAGCAGCCCCCTGGTCGGGGAGCTGTTTTTT
d_gene: TRBD2; j_gene: TRBJ2-7; len: 16; abundance: -; v_gene: TRBV7-9; CDR3aa: CASSLAGSGSSYEQYF; CDR3nt: TGTGCCAGCAGCTTAGCGGGAAGCGGGAGCTCCTACGAGCAGTACTTC
d_gene: TRBD1; j_gene: TRBJ2-2; len: 15; abundance: -; v_gene: TRBV4-3; CDR3aa: CASSQQGENTGELFF; CDR3nt: TGCGCCAGCAGCCAACAGGGGGAAAACACCGGGGAGCTGTTTTTT
d_gene: -; j_gene: TRBJ1-4; len: 15; abundance: -; v_gene: TRBV15; CDR3aa: CATSGPRGGGEKLFF; CDR3nt: TGTGCCACCAGCGGCCCCCGGGGGGGTGGCGAAAAACTGTTTTTT
d_gene: TRBD2; j_gene: TRBJ2-1; len: 17; abundance: -; v_gene: TRBV2; CDR3aa: CASSEEGAGALYNEQFF; CDR3nt: TGTGCCAGCAGTGAAGAAGGAGCGGGGGCCCTCTACAATGAGCAGTTCTTC
d_gene: TRBD2; j_gene: TRBJ2-1; len: 15; abundance: -; v_gene: TRBV6-6; CDR3aa: CASSYREGQHNEQFF; CDR3nt: TGTGCCAGCAGTTACCGGGAGGGACAACACAATGAGCAGTTCTTC
d_gene: -; j_gene: TRBJ1-3; len: 17; abundance: -; v_gene: TRBV4-1; CDR3aa: CASSPPRLGLSGNTIYF; CDR3nt: TGCGCCAGCAGCCCACCGAGACTAGGGCTGAGTGGAAACACCATATATTTT
d_gene: TRBD2; j_gene: TRBJ2-1; len: 15; abundance: -; v_gene: TRBV29-1; CDR3aa: CSVEGLALNRNEQFF; CDR3nt: TGCAGCGTTGAAGGACTAGCGTTAAACAGGAATGAGCAGTTCTTC
d_gene: -; j_gene: TRBJ1-4; len: 13; abundance: -; v_gene: TRBV6-5; CDR3aa: CASSYRDNEKLFF; CDR3nt: TGTGCCAGCAGTTACAGGGACAATGAAAAACTGTTTTTT
d_gene: -; j_gene: TRBJ1-2; len: 14; abundance: once; v_gene: TRBV19; CDR3aa: CASSMDRSSWGYTF; CDR3nt: TGTGCCAGTAGTATGGACAGAAGTTCTTGGGGCTACACCTTC
d_gene: TRBD2; j_gene: TRBJ2-6; len: 17; abundance: -; v_gene: TRBV19; CDR3aa: CASSTGRANSGANVLTF; CDR3nt: TGTGCCAGTAGTACCGGGAGGGCCAACTCTGGGGCCAACGTCCTGACTTTC
d_gene: TRBD1; j_gene: TRBJ1-2; len: 13; abundance: -; v_gene: TRBV7-3; CDR3aa: CASSAQGGYGYTF; CDR3nt: TGTGCCAGCAGCGCACAGGGGGGTTATGGCTACACCTTC
d_gene: -; j_gene: TRBJ2-1; len: 12; abundance: -; v_gene: TRBV6-5; CDR3aa: CASSYDYNEQFF; CDR3nt: TGTGCCAGCAGTTACGACTACAATGAGCAGTTCTTC
d_gene: TRBD2; j_gene: TRBJ2-7; len: 13; abundance: -; v_gene: TRBV6-6; CDR3aa: CASNPGGLYEQYF; CDR3nt: TGTGCCAGCAATCCGGGGGGGCTATACGAGCAGTACTTC
d_gene: -; j_gene: TRBJ1-1; len: 14; abundance: -; v_gene: TRBV28; CDR3aa: CASSQQGLNTEAFF; CDR3nt: TGTGCCAGCAGTCAACAGGGTCTGAACACTGAAGCTTTCTTT
d_gene: TRBD1; j_gene: TRBJ2-7; len: 11; abundance: -; v_gene: TRBV20-1; CDR3aa: CSAGQGNEQYF; CDR3nt: TGCAGTGCCGGACAGGGAAACGAGCAGTACTTC
d_gene: -; j_gene: TRBJ2-1; len: 15; abundance: -; v_gene: TRBV6-1; CDR3aa: CASLLTSSSYNEQFF; CDR3nt: TGTGCCAGCTTACTAACTAGTAGCTCCTACAATGAGCAGTTCTTC
d_gene: -; j_gene: TRBJ2-2; len: 12; abundance: -; v_gene: TRBV29-1; CDR3aa: CSVDVNTGELFF; CDR3nt: TGCAGCGTTGACGTAAACACCGGGGAGCTGTTTTTT
d_gene: -; j_gene: TRBJ2-7; len: 14; abundance: -; v_gene: TRBV19; CDR3aa: CASSINPGHYEQYF; CDR3nt: TGTGCCAGTAGTATAAACCCCGGGCACTACGAGCAGTACTTC
d_gene: TRBD1; j_gene: TRBJ1-1; len: 14; abundance: -; v_gene: TRBV19; CDR3aa: CASSIIDRGTEAFF; CDR3nt: TGTGCCAGTAGTATCATAGACAGGGGCACTGAAGCTTTCTTT
d_gene: -; j_gene: TRBJ2-1; len: 13; abundance: -; v_gene: TRBV7-2; CDR3aa: CASSFHQLEEQFF; CDR3nt: TGTGCCAGCAGCTTCCACCAGTTGGAAGAGCAGTTCTTC
d_gene: -; j_gene: TRBJ1-1; len: 12; abundance: -; v_gene: TRBV7-6; CDR3aa: CASSGVATEAFF; CDR3nt: TGTGCCAGCAGTGGGGTGGCCACTGAAGCTTTCTTT
d_gene: TRBD1; j_gene: TRBJ1-5; len: 16; abundance: -; v_gene: TRBV18; CDR3aa: CASSPPTGKDHQPQHF; CDR3nt: TGTGCCAGCTCACCACCGACAGGGAAGGATCATCAGCCCCAGCATTTT
d_gene: -; j_gene: TRBJ1-2; len: 14; abundance: -; v_gene: TRBV19; CDR3aa: CASSIGGTVRGYTF; CDR3nt: TGTGCCAGTAGTATAGGGGGCACCGTGCGTGGCTACACCTTC
d_gene: -; j_gene: TRBJ1-2; len: 14; abundance: few; v_gene: TRBV28; CDR3aa: CASSAGGSFYGYTF; CDR3nt: TGTGCCAGCAGCGCCGGGGGGTCCTTCTATGGCTACACCTTC